These 32 T cell receptor beta chains were all obtained from the same sample, sequenced in a study of blood T cell repertoires in COVID-19. Sequenced by immunoSEQ multiplex PCR; TCRdb stores in-frame clones only, minus some. The sample carries 55,000 to 80,000 clones, around 88% recorded once. Sequencing was carried out using peripheral blood. Every receptor here comes from a man between 45 and 60 years old with active COVID-19.

This sequence joins TRBV5-1 and TRBJ2-7; D unclear. The CDR3 contains 14 residues. V lost 0 bases and J lost 3, with 10 bases in between. Germline CDR1 SGHRS, CDR2 YFSETQ. CDR3 amino acids: CASSLDQANYEQYF. DNA of the CDR3: TGCGCCAGCAGCTTGGACCAGGCGAACTACGAGCAGTACTTC.

This rearrangement joins TRBV20-1 to TRBJ1-3; possibly TRBD1 for D (5 bases). Per the germline V gene, CDR1 is DFQATT and CDR2 is SNEGSKA (reference sequence). V lost 3 bases and J lost 3, with 9 bases in between. This CDR3 comprises 13 residues. The CDR3 DNA reads as TGCAGTGCTAGTCAGGGACTTGGAAACACCATATATTTT. Residues: CSASQGLGNTIYF.

The chain combines TRBV7-9 with TRBJ2-7, with 10 bases aligning to TRBD1. The ends lost 5 bases at V and 7 bases at J; junction bases unmatched: 11. Germline lookup yields CDR1 SEHNR and CDR2 FQNEAQ (reference sequence). The CDR3 totals 15 residues. This CDR3 is CASSVRQGANREQYF. The DNA for the CDR3 is TGTGCCAGCAGCGTCCGACAGGGGGCAAACAGGGAGCAGTACTTC.

This rearrangement joins TRBV11-2 to TRBJ2-1, with TRBD2 matching 13 bases. This CDR3 comprises 16 residues. V shed 5 bases, J shed 9 bases, and the junction held 10 bases outside the gene matches. CDR1 and CDR2 (germline): SGHAT, FQNNGV. CDR3 amino acids: CASSQLAGGPMGEQFF. Here the CDR3 DNA reads TGTGCCAGCAGCCAACTAGCGGGGGGGCCTATGGGTGAGCAGTTCTTC.

The chain links TRBV27 to TRBJ2-1; TRBD1 agrees at 7 bases. The CDR3 totals 15 residues. V lost 3 bases to trimming and J lost 5 bases; unmatched junction nucleotides: 7. Germline lookup yields CDR1 MNHEY and CDR2 SMNVEV (reference sequence). CDR3 bases: TGTGCCAGCAGTTTGGGCTGGGACAGAGACAATGAGCAGTTCTTC. This gives the protein CASSLGWDRDNEQFF.

V gene TRBV19 combines with J gene TRBJ1-3; no firm D call. Deletions cut 0 bases from V and 0 bases from J, with 15 bases between. Germline V CDR1 and CDR2: LNHDA, SQIVND (reference sequence). The CDR3 is 18 amino acids. The CDR3: CASSIDRETESSGNTIYF. The CDR3 DNA follows: TGTGCCAGTAGTATAGATCGGGAGACCGAGAGCTCTGGAAACACCATATATTTT.

The V and J genes are TRBV19 and TRBJ1-2; D is ambiguous. V was cut by 4 bases and J by 3 bases, with 6 bases left in between. CDR1 and CDR2 from the germline V gene are LNHDA and SQIVND (reference sequence). The length of the CDR3 is 12 residues. As DNA, the CDR3 is TGTGCCAGTAGTAGAGGCTACTATGGCTACACCTTC. Encoded protein: CASSRGYYGYTF.

The V call is TRBV11-3, the J call TRBJ2-7, with D tentatively TRBD1 (7 bases). The germline V gene encodes CDR1 SGHNT and CDR2 YENEEA. The CDR3 has 12 amino acids. Trimming shortened V by 5 bases and J by 6 bases, and 11 bases separated the two germline ends. Here the CDR3 DNA reads TGTGCCAGCAGCCGTCAGGGGGGCGAGCAGTACTTC. Encoded protein: CASSRQGGEQYF.

This clone was seen a few times. The chain is built from TRBV30 and TRBJ2-1, with 10 positions matching TRBD2. CDR3 length: 16 residues. The germline V gene encodes CDR1 GTSNPN and CDR2 SVGIG (reference sequence). Trimming took 1 base from V and 10 from J; bases not matched to a gene: 13. CDR3 DNA: TGTGCCTGGAGTGGGGACTGGGCTAGCGGGAGTTACGAGCAGTTCTTC. The encoded protein is CAWSGDWASGSYEQFF.

V is TRBV10-3 and J is TRBJ1-5; 8 nucleotides line up with TRBD1. Germline loops: CDR1 ENHRY, CDR2 SYGVKD. The CDR3 is 14 residues long. Losses at the gene ends were 8 bases for V and 6 bases for J; bases not matched to a gene: 9. The DNA for the CDR3 is TGTGCCATCTCTTCAGGGGGCGTTTCTCAGCCCCAGCATTTT. Amino acid sequence: CAISSGGVSQPQHF.

The chain carries TRBV27 and TRBJ2-7; TRBD1 aligns across 9 bases. Losses at the gene ends were 8 bases for V and 1 base for J; bases not matched to a gene: 3. CDR3 size: 13 residues. The germline gives CDR1 MNHEY, CDR2 SMNVEV (reference sequence). The CDR3 coding sequence is TGTGCCAGCGGAGGACAGGGGTCCTACGAGCAGTACTTC. This codes for CASGGQGSYEQYF.

The gene calls are TRBV15 and TRBJ2-1, with 8 bases that match TRBD2. Germline values: CDR1 LNHNV, CDR2 YYDKDF (reference sequence). This CDR3 is 14 amino acids long. The J segment lost 6 bases and the V segment lost 5 bases, leaving 6 bases of the junction unmatched. The CDR3 nucleotides are TGTGCCACCAGCGGAGGACTAGCCGTCAATGAGCAGTTCTTC. Its protein is CATSGGLAVNEQFF.

This clone was observed once. V and J are TRBV9 and TRBJ2-7; 9 bases agree with TRBD2. The germline V gene has CDR1 SGDLS and CDR2 YYNGEE. V dropped 4 bases and J dropped 0; count of bases not matched to a gene: 8. This CDR3 is built from 16 residues. The CDR3 DNA follows: TGTGCCAGCAGCCCCCGACTAGCGGTTTTCTCCTACGAGCAGTACTTC. This codes for CASSPRLAVFSYEQYF.

The chain uses TRBV18 and TRBJ2-5; 9 positions agree with TRBD2. Unmatched junction bases numbered 9, after V lost 3 bases and J lost 7 bases. CDR3 length: 15 amino acids. The germline V gene encodes CDR1 KGHSH and CDR2 LQKENI. CDR3 residues: CASSPLSGRDGTQYF. CDR3 bases: TGTGCCAGCTCACCCCTTAGCGGGAGAGATGGGACCCAGTACTTC.

V gene TRBV5-1 combines with J gene TRBJ2-6; D is possibly TRBD2 (6 bases). Germline CDR1 is SGHRS and CDR2 is YFSETQ. Trimming removed 4 bases from V and 3 bases from J, with 11 bases in between. The CDR3 is 15 residues long. The DNA for the CDR3 is TGCGCCAGCAGCACGGGACTCGGTGGGGCCAACGTCCTGACTTTC. It codes for CASSTGLGGANVLTF.

This chain uses TRBV30 with TRBJ2-1; TRBD2 matches at 14 bases. The germline V gene encodes CDR1 GTSNPN and CDR2 SVGIG (reference sequence). V was pared by 1 base and J by 6 bases, with 11 bases of the junction left unmatched. There are 18 residues in the CDR3. In nucleotides, the CDR3 is TGTGCCTGGAGTGGGGGACTAGCGGGAGCCTCGAAGGGCAATGAGCAGTTCTTC. Amino acid sequence: CAWSGGLAGASKGNEQFF.

The table lists this clone with a few counts. The chain recombines TRBV6-5 with TRBJ1-6; 8 bases map to TRBD1. J gave up 8 bases and V 4 bases, and 10 bases lay outside the gene matches. Germline CDR1 is MNHEY and CDR2 is SVGAGI. CDR3 size: 16 residues. CDR3 residues: CASSLDREGGYSPLHF. For the CDR3, the DNA is TGTGCCAGCAGTTTGGACAGGGAAGGTGGATATTCACCCCTCCACTTT.

With respect to this clone: The same CDR3 is also encoded by other DNA sequences in this sample. J is TRBJ2-3 and V is TRBV14; tentatively, D is TRBD2 (5 bases). The V gene's germline CDR1 is SGHDN and CDR2 FVKESK. V was clipped by 0 bases and J by 0 bases, with 13 bases between them. This CDR3 spans 17 amino acids. The CDR3, as DNA: TGTGCCAGCAGCCAAGATCTGGCGGGTCCTAGCACAGATACGCAGTATTTT. Its protein product is CASSQDLAGPSTDTQYF. Filled out from reference TRBV14 and TRBJ2-3, the complete variable domain reads EAGVTQFPSHSVIEKGQTVTLRCDPISGHDNLYWYRRVMGKEIKFLLHFVKESKQDESGMPNNRFLAERTGGTYSTLKVQPAELEDSGVYFCASSQDLAGPSTDTQYFGPGTRLTVL.

The rearrangement joins TRBV5-6 to TRBJ2-2; possibly TRBD1 for D (5 bases). The V gene lost 0 bases and the J gene lost 5 bases, with 11 bases spanning the gap. CDR1 is SGHDT and CDR2 is YYEEEE in the germline V gene. The CDR3 has 15 residues. CDR3 amino acids: CASSLDWGRTGELFF. CDR3 in DNA: TGTGCCAGCAGCTTGGACTGGGGCAGGACCGGGGAGCTGTTTTTT.

The V call is TRBV5-1, the J call TRBJ2-2; 7 bases map to TRBD1. From germline, CDR1 is SGHRS and CDR2 YFSETQ. V shed 3 bases, J shed 8 bases, and the junction held 1 base outside the gene matches. The CDR3 covers 12 residues. The CDR3 loop reads CASSSGQGELFF. The CDR3 DNA follows: TGCGCCAGCAGCTCGGGACAGGGGGAGCTGTTTTTT.

The genes are TRBV30 and TRBJ2-3; 7 positions agree with TRBD2. The CDR3 has 14 amino acids. V lost 4 bases, J lost 6 bases, and 10 bases stayed unmatched. The germline V gene encodes CDR1 GTSNPN and CDR2 SVGIG (reference sequence). In DNA form, the CDR3 reads TGTGCCTGGACCCTAGCGGCGACGAGCGATACGCAGTATTTT. Amino acids: CAWTLAATSDTQYF. The full variable domain, completed using reference TRBV30 and TRBJ2-3, is SQTIHQWPATLVQPVGSPLSLECTVEGTSNPNLYWYRQAAGRGLQLLFYSVGIGQISSEVPQNLSASRPQDRQFILSSKKLLLSDSGFYLCAWTLAATSDTQYFGPGTRLTVL.

This sequence joins TRBV27 and TRBJ2-7, with 8 bases matching TRBD1. The CDR3 covers 15 residues. The V gene end was trimmed by 2 bases and the J gene end by 5 bases; junction bases not matched to a gene: 8. The germline V gene encodes CDR1 MNHEY and CDR2 SMNVEV (reference sequence). The CDR3 sequence is CASSLLGQGNNEQYF. Written as DNA, the CDR3 is TGTGCCAGCAGTTTACTAGGACAGGGAAACAACGAGCAGTACTTC.

This chain joins TRBV18 and TRBJ1-4; the D gene is possibly TRBD1 (5 bases). The length of the CDR3 is 16 residues. Germline V lookup: CDR1 KGHSH, CDR2 LQKENI. Trimming left V 6 bases short and J 8 bases short, with 22 bases between. CDR3 nucleotides: TGTGCCAGCTCTCCCGACGGGCGGCAGGGAGGCGAAAAACTGTTTTTT. It yields the protein CASSPDGRQGGEKLFF.

The chain joins TRBV6-1 to TRBJ2-6, with TRBD2 as a possible D gene (6 bases). CDR1 MNHNS and CDR2 SASEGT come from the germline V gene. The CDR3 contains 16 residues. V was clipped by 2 bases and J by 2 bases, with 10 bases between them. The CDR3 DNA follows: TGTGCCAGCAGTGAAAAAGGAGGGACTGGGGCCAACGTCCTGACTTTC. Its translation: CASSEKGGTGANVLTF.

The chain has TRBV2 and TRBJ2-7; possible D gene TRBD1, 6 bases. The CDR3 has 14 amino acids. Germline assignment: CDR1 SNHLY and CDR2 FYNNEI. V shed 6 bases and J shed 6 bases, with 18 bases lying between them. The DNA for the CDR3 is TGTGCCAGCAGCGAGTGGCTAAAACAGGGCGAGCAGTACTTC. It encodes CASSEWLKQGEQYF.

The chain combines TRBV7-2 with TRBJ1-3; tentatively, D is TRBD1 (5 bases). Germline V gene data show CDR1 as SGHTA and CDR2 as FQGNSA. CDR3 length: 15 residues. Trimming took off 7 bases at V and 8 bases at J, with 21 bases between the two ends. In nucleotides, the CDR3 is TGTGCCAGCAAACTGGGGCCGTCGGACGGGTACACCATATATTTT. Its translation: CASKLGPSDGYTIYF.

The CDR3, as DNA: TGTGCCAGCAGCCATGGGACTCACACAGATACGCAGTATTTT. Its translation is CASSHGTHTDTQYF. The chain is built from TRBV3-1 (or the pseudogene TRBV3-2) and TRBJ2-3, with a weak D call TRBD2 (6 bases). Trimming cost V 3 bases and J 2 bases, with 9 bases left between them. Germline V gene data show CDR1 as LGHDT and CDR2 as YNNKEL (reference sequence). The CDR3 sequence is 14 residues long.

J is TRBJ2-2 and V is TRBV19; the match to TRBD2 covers 13 bases. With V trimmed by 5 bases and J by 4 bases, 7 bases remained unmatched. Germline values: CDR1 LNHDA, CDR2 SQIVND (reference sequence). There are 17 residues in the CDR3. The CDR3 loop is CASSDGLAGVSTGELFF. The CDR3 bases are TGTGCCAGTAGTGATGGACTAGCGGGGGTTAGCACCGGGGAGCTGTTTTTT.

The chain has TRBV18 and TRBJ1-1, with TRBD1 matching 10 bases. Germline V gene data show CDR1 as KGHSH and CDR2 as LQKENI. This CDR3 is built from 15 residues. The ends lost 6 bases at V and 2 bases at J; junction bases unmatched: 6. The CDR3 sequence: CASSSGTGANTEAFF. CDR3 DNA sequence: TGTGCCAGCTCGTCAGGGACAGGGGCCAACACTGAAGCTTTCTTT.

This chain uses TRBV2 with TRBJ2-5, with 16 bases lining up with TRBD2. The CDR3 has 17 residues. Germline trimming cut 6 bases from V and 1 base from J; bases unmatched to any gene: 5. Germline V lookup: CDR1 SNHLY, CDR2 FYNNEI. The CDR3 coding sequence is TGTGCCAGCAGGGGGACTAGCGGGGGGGCCCCCCAAGAGACCCAGTACTTC. Its translation is CASRGTSGGAPQETQYF.

This clone has just a few counts. This chain joins TRBV18 and TRBJ1-6; D is ambiguous. With 5 bases removed from V and 3 bases from J, the gap between germline ends came to 11 bases. The CDR3 has 15 amino acids. Germline loops: CDR1 KGHSH, CDR2 LQKENI. The CDR3 sequence: CASSEEPDYNSPLHF. CDR3 coding DNA: TGTGCCAGCTCAGAGGAGCCCGACTATAATTCACCCCTCCACTTT.

In this sample, this clone turned up once. As the CDR3 is not closed by the conserved phenylalanine or tryptophan, this likely results from a read error. No DNA is shown, since the ends of the CDR3 on it are uncertain; the CDR3 is the one TCRdb lists. The V and J genes are TRBV28 and TRBJ2-7; the DNA was not used to check the table's D call, TRBD2. The germline CDR1 and CDR2 sequences are MDHEN and SYDVKM. The CDR3 sequence runs 11 residues, both termini included. CDR3: CASSTGSAEEL.